This T cell receptor beta chain was documented in a study of response to subunit inactivated influenza vaccine. V was cut by 4 bases and J by 7 bases, with 19 bases left in between. Germline CDR1 is MDHEN and CDR2 is SYDVKM. The CDR3 is 15 amino acids. This clonotype occurred once. TCRdb reprocessed the RT-PCR reads via MiXCR and lists one record per CDR3 protein. The sample includes roughly 160,000 distinct CDR3 sequences, about a tenth of them seen just once. This receptor was taken from a middle-aged man who received an inactivated influenza vaccine. The V and J genes are TRBV28 and TRBJ2-5; weak D call: TRBD2 (6 bases). Sequences were derived from non-naive T cells sorted from PBMCs, sampled roughly 45 days after vaccination. CDR3 in amino acids: CASSSLADLEGTQYF. CDR3 DNA sequence: TGTGCCAGCAGTTCATTAGCGGACCTCGAGGGGACCCAGTACTTC.